This TCR beta chain was captured by sequencing in a study of blood T cell repertoires in COVID-19. This clone has just one count. TCRdb's copy holds only in-frame clones and misses some; the assay was immunoSEQ multiplex PCR. The sample yields about 140,000 clones, approximately 78% seen once. The germline V and J ends were trimmed by 4 bases and 5 bases, with 12 bases remaining between them. Germline lookup yields CDR1 SNHLY and CDR2 FYNNEI. CDR3 length: 14 residues. The J gene is TRBJ2-1, the V gene TRBV2, with D maybe TRBD1 (5 bases). Sequencing was performed on peripheral blood. The clonotype comes from an elderly woman with acute or convalescent COVID-19. The CDR3 is CASSVRTTNNEQFF. The CDR3 DNA sequence: TGTGCCAGCAGTGTTAGGACAACAAACAATGAGCAGTTCTTC. Supplemented by reference TRBV2 and TRBJ2-1, the full variable domain reads EPEVTQTPSHQVTQMGQEVILRCVPISNHLYFYWYRQILGQKVEFLVSFYNNEISEKSEIFDDQFSVERPDGSNFTLKIRSTKLEDSAMYFCASSVRTTNNEQFFGPGTRLTVL.